This T cell receptor (beta chain) is from a study of human T cells and chemical hapten exposure. The wider study: All patients underwent weekly scalp dosing with diphenylcyclopropenone for the full roughly 22-week study. TCR yield per sample varied, mainly due to pooled library volumes.

Time point defined: patch test 1, 2 weeks after DPC sensitization. Indicated treatment: therapeutic diphenylcyclopropenone sensitization with weekly scalp DPC. V lost 2 bases, J lost 0 bases, and 11 bases lay in between. Germline V gives CDR1 DFQATT, CDR2 SNEGSKA (reference sequence). The CDR3 covers 15 residues. Overall study results and limits: Expanded TCRs made up significantly more big CDR3 similarity clusters than controls did. Since the donors had alopecia, their immune response may not be the same as that of healthy people.

TCRdb reprocessed the RACE reads with MiXCR, giving one entry per CDR3 protein. The table shows under 200,000 distinct CDR3 sequences, with approximately 15% occurring only once. As to this clonotype: Its antigen is as yet unknown.

The chain has TRBV20-1 and TRBJ1-3; no clear D gene. The sequencing here drew on whole blood, taken in connection with sensitization to the hapten diphenylcyclopropenone (DPC). This clonotype was obtained from a woman aged 25-40 years with alopecia areata. Some clones in this sample may be carry-over from other donors' samples. CDR3 amino acids: CSARTHGSSGNTIYF. DNA for the CDR3: TGCAGTGCTAGAACTCACGGGAGCTCTGGAAACACCATATATTTT.